This T cell receptor beta chain was captured in a study of breast tumors, draining lymph nodes, adjacent tissues. Overall study findings and caveats: Tumor TCR diversity was below lymph nodes but above nontumor tissue. Tumor T cell lymph node origin was a supported hypothesis, not proven. Findings are consistent with lymph node origin and intratumoral expansion of most tumor T cells.

The lymph nodes were axillary draining lymph nodes from breast cancer patients. This clonotype was observed at least ten times. The antigen is unknown. It may be a read error: a sequence one base away is much more abundant. V gave up 3 bases and J gave up 5 bases, with 9 bases separating them. CDR3 length equals 13 residues. TCRdb analysed the multiplex PCR reads with MiXCR anew, one entry per CDR3 protein. Of approximately 88,000 distinct CDR3 sequences listed, approximately 30% are singletons. The origin of this receptor is a female donor with breast cancer. Some clones in this sample may be carry-over from other donors' samples. J is TRBJ2-3 and V is TRBV12-3 or TRBV12-4, with unresolved D. Sequences were obtained from axillary lymph node tissue. The CDR3 protein is CASSFGRRDTQYF. For the CDR3, the DNA is TGTGCCAGCAGTTTCGGCCGGAGAGATACGCAGTATTTT.